The sequence of this T cell receptor (beta chain) was determined in a study of T cell responses to AZD1222 COVID-19 vaccine. Overall study: Second-dose intervals of approximately 4 or approximately 12 weeks were pooled.

To note about this clone: Antigen: not known.

Produced via immunoSEQ multiplex PCR; TCRdb's table is partial and in-frame only. This table holds about 150,000 clones, roughly 94% found once. Regarding the study as a whole: Clonal diversity was possibly underestimated, and white British individuals and females predominated among donors. It was only a handful of AZD1222 recipients who were seropositive at baseline.

This specimen was peripheral blood, taken on day 0 of AZD1222 vaccination. The receptor comes from an adult in good health.

CDR3 nucleotides: TGCGCCAGCAGCTTGGCCGGAAGGAACACTGAAGCTTTCTTT. Encoded protein: CASSLAGRNTEAFF. The chain is built from TRBV5-1 and TRBJ1-1; D gene uncertain. Trimming removed 0 bases from V and 1 base from J, with 7 bases in between. The CDR3 extends over 14 amino acids. Germline-derived CDR1 and CDR2 are SGHRS and YFSETQ.